These 17 T cell receptor beta chains came from one sample sequenced in a study of blood T cell repertoires in COVID-19. Measured with immunoSEQ multiplex PCR; TCRdb has only the in-frame clones, and not every one. Here the sample spans about 39,000 clones, just over 85% being singletons. Sequenced material: peripheral blood. These receptors were obtained from a man aged 35-49 years with active COVID-19.

V and J are TRBV10-3 and TRBJ2-1, with a weak D call TRBD1 (5 bases). The CDR3 spans 14 residues. Germline-derived CDR1 and CDR2 are ENHRY and SYGVKD. Trimming shortened V by 5 bases and J by 5 bases, and 13 bases separated the two germline ends. CDR3 coding DNA: TGTGCCATCAGTAGGCAAGGGGCGGACAATGAGCAGTTCTTC. It is translated as CAISRQGADNEQFF.

This clone was seen only once. The chain joins TRBV28 to TRBJ2-1; 7 nucleotides agree with TRBD2. With V trimmed by 7 bases and J by 9 bases, 12 bases remained unmatched. Germline lookup yields CDR1 MDHEN and CDR2 SYDVKM. The CDR3 covers 14 residues. The CDR3 sequence is CASTPSGTDGEQFF. The DNA for the CDR3 is TGTGCCAGCACTCCGAGCGGGACCGATGGTGAGCAGTTCTTC.

The chain is built from TRBV5-1 and TRBJ1-1; 7 nucleotides align to TRBD1. V was clipped by 5 bases and J by 8 bases; unmatched bases: 6. This CDR3 comprises 12 residues. Germline V gene data show CDR1 as SGHRS and CDR2 as YFSETQ. CDR3 protein: CASRLTGEEAFF. DNA for the CDR3: TGCGCCAGCAGGTTAACAGGGGAAGAAGCTTTCTTT.

Note on this clone: Germline is not matched at one junction end, which may reflect a read error. The V and J genes are TRBV28 and TRBJ2-7, with D possibly TRBD1 on 5 matching bases. Per the germline V gene, CDR1 is MDHEN and CDR2 is SYDVKM. CDR3 length: 11 amino acids. CDR3 protein: CASSLEQQVRF. DNA of the CDR3: TGTGCCAGCAGCTTAGAACAACAGGTTCGATTC.

This clone showed up just once. The chain recombines TRBV5-4 with TRBJ2-1; 8 bases align to TRBD2. This CDR3 has 16 amino acids. J gave up 3 bases and V 2 bases, and 7 bases lay outside the gene matches. Germline V gives CDR1 SGHNT, CDR2 YYREEE (reference sequence). CDR3 residues: CASSLQSGSSYNEQFF. In nucleotides, the CDR3 is TGTGCCAGCAGCTTACAGAGCGGGAGCAGCTACAATGAGCAGTTCTTC.

This chain joins TRBV27 and TRBJ2-7; 8 nucleotides match TRBD2. V gave up 6 bases and J gave up 2 bases; unmatched junction bases: 9. This CDR3 has 15 amino acids. Germline lookup yields CDR1 MNHEY and CDR2 SMNVEV (reference sequence). The CDR3 DNA is TGTGCCAGCAGCCGTAACGGGAGGGACGCCTACGAGCAGTACTTC. Protein sequence: CASSRNGRDAYEQYF.

The rearrangement links TRBV7-8 to TRBJ1-4, with 7 bases aligning to TRBD1. CDR1 SGHVS and CDR2 FQNEAQ come from the germline V gene. The CDR3 sequence is 14 residues long. J lost 1 base, V lost 4 bases, and 0 bases had no gene match. CDR3 region: CASSWDRTNEKLFF. Here the CDR3 DNA reads TGTGCCAGCAGCTGGGACAGAACTAATGAAAAACTGTTTTTT. Together with reference TRBV7-8 and TRBJ1-4, the CDR3 gives the full variable domain: GAGVSQSPRYKVAKRGQDVALRCDPISGHVSLFWYQQALGQGPEFLTYFQNEAQLDKSGLPSDRFFAERPEGSVSTLKIQRTQQEDSAVYLCASSWDRTNEKLFFGSGTQLSVL.

This clone showed up just once. The rearrangement links TRBV5-1 to TRBJ2-1; tentatively, D is TRBD2 (5 bases). CDR1 SGHRS and CDR2 YFSETQ come from the germline V gene. CDR3 length: 16 amino acids. The V gene lost 0 bases and the J gene lost 7 bases, with 17 bases spanning the gap. As DNA, the CDR3 is TGCGCCAGCAGCTTGGCCAGCGGAGGCCGAAAGAATGAGCAGTTCTTC. It specifies CASSLASGGRKNEQFF.

This clone was detected a few times. V and J are TRBV6-6 and TRBJ2-1; the D gene is possibly TRBD2 (5 bases). The CDR3 is made up of 15 amino acids. Germline loops: CDR1 MNHNY, CDR2 SVGAGI (reference sequence). Trimming removed 0 bases at V and 4 bases at J, with 10 bases between. The CDR3, as DNA: TGTGCCAGCAGTTACTCGAGCACTAGGTACAATGAGCAGTTCTTC. Amino acid sequence: CASSYSSTRYNEQFF.

The chain has TRBV28 and TRBJ1-3, with D perhaps TRBD1 (5 bases). Between the trimmed V and J ends, which lost 10 bases and 2 bases, there was a span of 9 bases. This CDR3 region has 12 residues. Germline V lookup: CDR1 MDHEN, CDR2 SYDVKM. CDR3 DNA sequence: TGTGCCACCCGACAGACTGGAAACACCATATATTTT. Translating gives CATRQTGNTIYF.

This sequence joins TRBV19 and TRBJ2-3; tentatively, D is TRBD2 (5 bases). CDR3 length equals 16 residues. Per germline, CDR1 LNHDA and CDR2 SQIVND (reference sequence). Deletions cut 5 bases from V and 2 bases from J, with 17 bases between. In DNA form, the CDR3 reads TGTGCCAGTAGTTCAGGACTGGCCGGGGACACAGATACGCAGTATTTT. As protein: CASSSGLAGDTDTQYF.

Written as DNA, the CDR3 is TGTGCCAGTAGCTGGACAGGGGGCATTGACACCGGGGAGCTGTTTTTT. Amino acids: CASSWTGGIDTGELFF. The V gene is TRBV19, the J gene TRBJ2-2; 11 bases line up with TRBD1. Germline-derived CDR1 and CDR2 are LNHDA and SQIVND (reference sequence). The ends lost 6 bases at V and 3 bases at J; junction bases unmatched: 6. The CDR3 is 16 amino acids. The full variable domain, in which reference TRBV19 and TRBJ2-2 provide the parts outside the CDR3, is DGGITQSPKYLFRKEGQNVTLSCEQNLNHDAMYWYRQDPGQGLRLIYYSQIVNDFQKGDIAEGYSVSREKKESFPLTVTSAQKNPTAFYLCASSWTGGIDTGELFFGEGSRLTVL.

The table lists this clone with a count of one. The gene calls are TRBV10-3 and TRBJ2-7; TRBD2 is a possible D gene (5 bases). V lost 4 bases and J lost 6, with 13 bases in between. Germline V gene lookup returns CDR1 ENHRY and CDR2 SYGVKD. The CDR3 runs 13 residues. CDR3: CAISVQRGSEQYF. The CDR3 region has the DNA TGTGCCATCAGTGTCCAACGAGGGAGCGAGCAGTACTTC.

The chain combines TRBV9 with TRBJ2-7; D may be TRBD2 (7 bases). Trimming pared 4 bases from V and 5 bases from J, leaving 19 bases between. CDR3 length equals 15 residues. Germline V gives CDR1 SGDLS, CDR2 YYNGEE. The CDR3 reads CASSTLGGAGDEQYF. CDR3 in DNA: TGTGCCAGCAGCACCCTTGGGGGGGCCGGCGACGAGCAGTACTTC.

This clone was recorded a few times. The chain recombines TRBV15 with TRBJ1-3; D ambiguous. This CDR3 contains 15 residues. Trimming cost V 5 bases and J 0 bases, with 11 bases left between them. The V gene's germline CDR1 is LNHNV and CDR2 YYDKDF (reference sequence). Here the CDR3 reads CATSLGLSSGNTIYF. The CDR3 region has the DNA TGTGCCACCAGCTTAGGACTGAGCTCTGGAAACACCATATATTTT.

The chain employs TRBV19 and TRBJ1-1, with D possibly matching TRBD1 (6 bases). Trimming pared 7 bases from V and 5 bases from J, leaving 17 bases between. The CDR3 is 14 amino acids. The germline gives CDR1 LNHDA, CDR2 SQIVND (reference sequence). For the CDR3, the DNA is TGTGCCAGTAATAAGCAGGGGTCCCGTACTGAAGCTTTCTTT. Its translation is CASNKQGSRTEAFF.

This chain joins TRBV18 and TRBJ1-3; D possibly corresponds to TRBD1 (5 bases). The germline V and J ends were trimmed by 1 base and 1 base, with 26 bases remaining between them. This CDR3 comprises 21 residues. Germline-derived CDR1 and CDR2 are KGHSH and LQKENI. This chain's CDR3 is CASSPLVTRAVGLRSGNTIYF. Here the CDR3 DNA reads TGTGCCAGCTCACCACTCGTGACCAGGGCAGTGGGATTGAGGTCTGGAAACACCATATATTTT.